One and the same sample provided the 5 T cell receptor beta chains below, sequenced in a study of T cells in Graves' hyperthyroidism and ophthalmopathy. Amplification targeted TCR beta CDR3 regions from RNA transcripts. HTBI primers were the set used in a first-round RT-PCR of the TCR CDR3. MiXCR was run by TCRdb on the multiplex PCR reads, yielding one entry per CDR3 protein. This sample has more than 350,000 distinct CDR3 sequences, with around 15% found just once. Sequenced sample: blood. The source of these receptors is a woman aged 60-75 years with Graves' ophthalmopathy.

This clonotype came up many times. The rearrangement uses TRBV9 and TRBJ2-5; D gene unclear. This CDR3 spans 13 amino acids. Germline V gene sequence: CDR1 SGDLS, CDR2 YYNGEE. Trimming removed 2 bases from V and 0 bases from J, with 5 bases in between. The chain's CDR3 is CASSVANQETQYF. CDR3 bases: TGTGCCAGCAGCGTCGCCAACCAAGAGACCCAGTACTTC.

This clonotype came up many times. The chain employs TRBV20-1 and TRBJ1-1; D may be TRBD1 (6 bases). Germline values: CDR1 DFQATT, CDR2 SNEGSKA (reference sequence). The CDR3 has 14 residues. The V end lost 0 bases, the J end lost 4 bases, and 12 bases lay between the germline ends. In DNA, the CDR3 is TGCAGTGCTAGAGAGGGACACAAAAGCACTGAAGCTTTCTTT. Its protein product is CSAREGHKSTEAFF.

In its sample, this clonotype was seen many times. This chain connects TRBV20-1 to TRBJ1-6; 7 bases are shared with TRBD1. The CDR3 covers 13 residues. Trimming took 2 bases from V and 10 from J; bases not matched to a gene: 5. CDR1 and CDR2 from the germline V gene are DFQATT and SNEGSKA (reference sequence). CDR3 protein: CSARLTGESPLHF. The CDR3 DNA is TGCAGTGCTAGACTCACAGGGGAGTCACCCCTCCACTTT.

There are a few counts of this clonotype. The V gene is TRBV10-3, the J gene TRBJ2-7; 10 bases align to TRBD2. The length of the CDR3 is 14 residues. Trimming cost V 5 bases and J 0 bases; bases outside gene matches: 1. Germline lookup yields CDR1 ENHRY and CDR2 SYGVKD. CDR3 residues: CAISPSGSSYEQYF. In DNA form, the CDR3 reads TGTGCCATCAGTCCTAGCGGGAGCTCCTACGAGCAGTACTTC.

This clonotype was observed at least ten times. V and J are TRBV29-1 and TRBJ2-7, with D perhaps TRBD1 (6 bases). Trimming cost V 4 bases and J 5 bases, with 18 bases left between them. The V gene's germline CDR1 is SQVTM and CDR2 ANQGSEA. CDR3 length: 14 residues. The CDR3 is CSVALQGIGDEQYF. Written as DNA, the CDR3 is TGCAGCGTTGCGCTACAGGGCATAGGGGACGAGCAGTACTTC.